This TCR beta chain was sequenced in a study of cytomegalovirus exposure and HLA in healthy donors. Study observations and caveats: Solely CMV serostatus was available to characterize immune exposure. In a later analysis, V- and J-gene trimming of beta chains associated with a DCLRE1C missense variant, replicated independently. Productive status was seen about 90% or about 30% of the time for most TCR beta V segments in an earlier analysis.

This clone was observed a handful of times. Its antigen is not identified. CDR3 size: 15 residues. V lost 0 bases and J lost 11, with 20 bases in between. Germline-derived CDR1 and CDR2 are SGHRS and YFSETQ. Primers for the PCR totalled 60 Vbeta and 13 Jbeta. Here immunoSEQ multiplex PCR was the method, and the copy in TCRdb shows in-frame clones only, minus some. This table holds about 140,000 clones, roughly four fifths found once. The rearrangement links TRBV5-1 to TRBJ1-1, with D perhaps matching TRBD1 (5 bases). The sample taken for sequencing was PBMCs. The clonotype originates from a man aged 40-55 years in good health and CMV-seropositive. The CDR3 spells CASSLGRAGQIRAFF. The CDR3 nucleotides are TGCGCCAGCAGCTTGGGCAGGGCCGGTCAGATCAGGGCTTTCTTT.